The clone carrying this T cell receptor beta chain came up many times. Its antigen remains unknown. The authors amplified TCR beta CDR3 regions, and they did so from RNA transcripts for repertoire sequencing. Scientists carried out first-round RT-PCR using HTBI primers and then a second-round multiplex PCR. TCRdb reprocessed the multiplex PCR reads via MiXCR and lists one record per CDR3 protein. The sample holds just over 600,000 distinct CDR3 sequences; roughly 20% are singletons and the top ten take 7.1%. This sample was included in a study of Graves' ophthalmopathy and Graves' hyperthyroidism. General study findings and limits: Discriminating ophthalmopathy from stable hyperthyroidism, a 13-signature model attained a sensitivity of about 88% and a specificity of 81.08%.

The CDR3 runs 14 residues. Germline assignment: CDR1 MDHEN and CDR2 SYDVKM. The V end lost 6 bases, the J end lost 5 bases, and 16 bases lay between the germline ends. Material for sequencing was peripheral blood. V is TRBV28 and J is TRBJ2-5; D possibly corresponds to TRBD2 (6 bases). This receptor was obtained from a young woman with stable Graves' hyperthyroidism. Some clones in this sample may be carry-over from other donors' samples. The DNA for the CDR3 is TGTGCCAGCAGCCGACTAGTCCAGAGGGAGACCCAGTACTTC. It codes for CASSRLVQRETQYF.